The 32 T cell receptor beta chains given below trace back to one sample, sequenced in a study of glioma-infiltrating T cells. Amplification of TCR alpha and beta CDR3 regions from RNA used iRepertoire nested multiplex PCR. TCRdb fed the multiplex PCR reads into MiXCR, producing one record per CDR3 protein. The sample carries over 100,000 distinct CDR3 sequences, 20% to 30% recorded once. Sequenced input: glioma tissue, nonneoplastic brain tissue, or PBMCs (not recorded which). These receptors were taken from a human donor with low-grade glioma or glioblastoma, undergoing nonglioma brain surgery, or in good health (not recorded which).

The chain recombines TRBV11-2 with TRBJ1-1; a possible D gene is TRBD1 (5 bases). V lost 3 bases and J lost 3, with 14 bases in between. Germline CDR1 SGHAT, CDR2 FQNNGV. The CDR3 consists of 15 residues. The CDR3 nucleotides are TGTGCCAGCAGCTTCAACGGGGCCGGGGACACTGAAGCTTTCTTT. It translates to CASSFNGAGDTEAFF.

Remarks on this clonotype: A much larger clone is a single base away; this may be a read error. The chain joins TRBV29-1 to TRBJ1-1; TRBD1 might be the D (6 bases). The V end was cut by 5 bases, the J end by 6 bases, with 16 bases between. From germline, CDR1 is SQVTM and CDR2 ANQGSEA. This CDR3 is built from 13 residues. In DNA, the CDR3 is TGCAGCGTTTCTACGGGACAAGGCTCTGAAGCTTTCTTT. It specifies CSVSTGQGSEAFF.

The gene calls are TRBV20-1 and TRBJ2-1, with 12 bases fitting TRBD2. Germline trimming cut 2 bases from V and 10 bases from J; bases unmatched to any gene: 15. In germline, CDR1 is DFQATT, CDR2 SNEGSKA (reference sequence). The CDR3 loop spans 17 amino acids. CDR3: CSARNRRLAGGLYEQFF. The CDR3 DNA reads TGCAGTGCTAGAAATCGGAGGCTAGCGGGGGGGTTGTACGAGCAGTTCTTC.

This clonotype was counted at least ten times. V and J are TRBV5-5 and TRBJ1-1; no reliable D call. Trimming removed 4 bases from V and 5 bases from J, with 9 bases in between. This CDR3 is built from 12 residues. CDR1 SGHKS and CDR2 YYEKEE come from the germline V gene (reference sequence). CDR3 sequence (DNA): TGTGCCAGCAGCAAGGTCGTTACTGAAGCTTTCTTT. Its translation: CASSKVVTEAFF.

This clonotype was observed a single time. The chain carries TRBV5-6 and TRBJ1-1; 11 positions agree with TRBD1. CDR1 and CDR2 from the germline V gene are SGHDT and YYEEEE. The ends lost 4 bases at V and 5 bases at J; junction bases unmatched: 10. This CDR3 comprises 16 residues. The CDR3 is CASSRRGTGGRTEAFF. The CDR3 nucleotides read TGTGCCAGCAGCAGACGCGGGACAGGGGGACGAACTGAAGCTTTCTTT.

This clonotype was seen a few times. The CDR3 region is CASSAHRGSYEQYF. The CDR3 DNA sequence: TGTGCCAGCAGCGCCCACAGGGGAAGCTACGAGCAGTACTTC. The rearrangement links TRBV9 to TRBJ2-7; 7 positions match TRBD1. Germline V gene sequence: CDR1 SGDLS, CDR2 YYNGEE. This CDR3 region has 14 residues. After removal of 3 bases from V and 3 bases from J, the junction contained 6 bases not matched to a gene.

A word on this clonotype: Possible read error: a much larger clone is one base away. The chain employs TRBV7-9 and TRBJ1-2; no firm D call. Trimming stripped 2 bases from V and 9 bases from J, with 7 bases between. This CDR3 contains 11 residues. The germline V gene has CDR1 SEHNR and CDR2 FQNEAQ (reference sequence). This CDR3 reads CASSLFNCYTF. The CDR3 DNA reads TGTGCCAGCAGCTTATTCAATTGCTACACCTTC.

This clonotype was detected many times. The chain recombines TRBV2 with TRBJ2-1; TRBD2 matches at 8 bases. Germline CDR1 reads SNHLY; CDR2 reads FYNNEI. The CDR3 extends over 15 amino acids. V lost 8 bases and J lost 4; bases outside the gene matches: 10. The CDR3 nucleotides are TGTGCCAGCCTTTTTAGAGCGGGAGTGTACAATGAGCAGTTCTTC. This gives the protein CASLFRAGVYNEQFF.

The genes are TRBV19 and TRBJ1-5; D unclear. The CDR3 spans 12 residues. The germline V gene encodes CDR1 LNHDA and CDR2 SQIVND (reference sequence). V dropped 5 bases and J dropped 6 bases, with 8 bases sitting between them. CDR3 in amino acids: CASSVVGQPQHF. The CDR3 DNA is TGTGCCAGTAGTGTAGTTGGTCAGCCCCAGCATTTT.

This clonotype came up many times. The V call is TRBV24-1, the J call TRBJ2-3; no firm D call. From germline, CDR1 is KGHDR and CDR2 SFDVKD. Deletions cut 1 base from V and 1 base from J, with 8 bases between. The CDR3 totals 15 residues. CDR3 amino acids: CATSDFRSRTDTQYF. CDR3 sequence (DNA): TGTGCCACCAGTGATTTCCGGAGCCGCACAGATACGCAGTATTTT.

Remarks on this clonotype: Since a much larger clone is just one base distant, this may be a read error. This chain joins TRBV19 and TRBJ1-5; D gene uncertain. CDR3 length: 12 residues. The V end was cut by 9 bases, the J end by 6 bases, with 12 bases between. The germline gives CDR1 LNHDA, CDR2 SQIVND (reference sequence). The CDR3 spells CASLGPSQPQHF. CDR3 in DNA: TGTGCCAGCCTCGGGCCAAGTCAGCCCCAGCATTTT.

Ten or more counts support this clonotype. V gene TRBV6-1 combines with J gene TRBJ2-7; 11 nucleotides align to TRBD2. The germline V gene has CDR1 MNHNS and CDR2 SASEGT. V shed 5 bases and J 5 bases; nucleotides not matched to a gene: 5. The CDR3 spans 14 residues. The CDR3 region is CASSQFSGRDEQYF. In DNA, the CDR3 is TGTGCCAGCAGTCAATTTAGCGGGAGGGACGAGCAGTACTTC.

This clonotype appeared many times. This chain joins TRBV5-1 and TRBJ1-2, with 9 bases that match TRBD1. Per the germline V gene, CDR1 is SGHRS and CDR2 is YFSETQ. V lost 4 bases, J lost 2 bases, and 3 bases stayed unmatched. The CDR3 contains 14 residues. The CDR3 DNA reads TGCGCCAGCAGCCCGGGACAGGGAAACTATGGCTACACCTTC. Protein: CASSPGQGNYGYTF.

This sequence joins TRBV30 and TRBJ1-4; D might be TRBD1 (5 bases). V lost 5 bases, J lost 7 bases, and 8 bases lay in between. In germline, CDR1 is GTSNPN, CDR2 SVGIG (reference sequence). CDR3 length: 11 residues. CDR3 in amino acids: CAWGGTEKLFF. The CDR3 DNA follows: TGTGCCTGGGGGGGTACTGAAAAACTGTTTTTT.

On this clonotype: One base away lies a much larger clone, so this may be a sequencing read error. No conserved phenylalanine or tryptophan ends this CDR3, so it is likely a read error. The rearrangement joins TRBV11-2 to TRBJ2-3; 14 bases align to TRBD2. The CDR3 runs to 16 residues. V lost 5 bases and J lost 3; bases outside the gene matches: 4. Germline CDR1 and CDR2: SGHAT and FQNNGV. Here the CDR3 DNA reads TGTGCCAGCAGCCCACGGACTAGCGGGAGGACAGATACGCAGTATCTT. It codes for CASSPRTSGRTDTQYL.

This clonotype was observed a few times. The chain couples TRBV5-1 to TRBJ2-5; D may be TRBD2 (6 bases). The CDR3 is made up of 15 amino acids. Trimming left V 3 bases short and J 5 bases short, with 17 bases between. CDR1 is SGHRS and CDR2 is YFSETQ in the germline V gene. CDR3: CASSWGGTEGETQYF. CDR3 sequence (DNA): TGCGCCAGCAGCTGGGGCGGGACTGAAGGCGAGACCCAGTACTTC.

CDR3 sequence reads: CASSSQGNRNTEAFF. The DNA of the CDR3 is TGTGCCAGCAGCTCACAGGGAAATCGCAACACTGAAGCTTTCTTT. This rearrangement joins TRBV9 to TRBJ1-1, with a tentative D call TRBD1 (6 bases). Germline V CDR1 and CDR2: SGDLS, YYNGEE. The CDR3 has 15 residues. The V end lost 4 bases, the J end lost 2 bases, and 15 bases lay between the germline ends.

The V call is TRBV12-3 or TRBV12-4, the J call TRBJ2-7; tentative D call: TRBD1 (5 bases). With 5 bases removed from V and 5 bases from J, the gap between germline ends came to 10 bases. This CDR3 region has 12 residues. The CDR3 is CASSQGENEQYF. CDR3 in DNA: TGTGCCAGCAGTCAGGGCGAGAACGAGCAGTACTTC.

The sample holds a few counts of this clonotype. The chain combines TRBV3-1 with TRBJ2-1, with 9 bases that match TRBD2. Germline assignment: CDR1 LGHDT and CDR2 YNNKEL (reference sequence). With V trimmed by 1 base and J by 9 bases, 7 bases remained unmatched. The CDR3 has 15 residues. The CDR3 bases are TGTGCCAGCAGCCAAGGTCTAGCGGGAAAGGGTGAGCAGTTCTTC. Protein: CASSQGLAGKGEQFF.

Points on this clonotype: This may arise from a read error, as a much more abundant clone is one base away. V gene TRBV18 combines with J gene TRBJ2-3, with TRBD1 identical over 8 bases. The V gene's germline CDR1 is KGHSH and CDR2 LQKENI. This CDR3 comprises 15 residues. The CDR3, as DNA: TGTGCCAGCTCACCTAAAGACAGGGGCACATATACGCAGTATTTT. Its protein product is CASSPKDRGTYTQYF.

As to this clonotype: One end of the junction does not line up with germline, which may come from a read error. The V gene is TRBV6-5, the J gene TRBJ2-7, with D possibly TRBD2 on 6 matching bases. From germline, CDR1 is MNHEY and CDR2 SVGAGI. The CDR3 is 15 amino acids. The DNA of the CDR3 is TGTGCCAGCGGGTCCAACGGGAGAGGCACCTACGAACAGTACTTC. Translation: CASGSNGRGTYEQYF.

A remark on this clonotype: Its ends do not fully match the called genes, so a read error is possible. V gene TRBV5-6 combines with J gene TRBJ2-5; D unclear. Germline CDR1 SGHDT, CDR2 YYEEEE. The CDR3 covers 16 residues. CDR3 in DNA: TGTGCCAGCAGCTTGGTCTTTCTGGGTACCCAAGAGAACCAGTACTTC. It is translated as CASSLVFLGTQENQYF.

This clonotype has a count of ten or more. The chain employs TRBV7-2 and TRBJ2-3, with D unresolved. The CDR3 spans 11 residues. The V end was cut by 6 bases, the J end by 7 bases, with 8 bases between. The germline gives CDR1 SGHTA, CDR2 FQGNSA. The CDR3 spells CASSPQHTQYF. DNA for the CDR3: TGTGCCAGCAGTCCCCAACATACGCAGTATTTT.

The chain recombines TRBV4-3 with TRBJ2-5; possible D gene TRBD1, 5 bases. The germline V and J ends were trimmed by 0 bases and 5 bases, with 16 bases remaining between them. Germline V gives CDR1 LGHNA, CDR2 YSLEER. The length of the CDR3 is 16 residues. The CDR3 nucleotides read TGCGCCAGCAGCCAAGATCAGGGCAGCCCGCAGGAGACCCAGTACTTC. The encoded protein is CASSQDQGSPQETQYF.

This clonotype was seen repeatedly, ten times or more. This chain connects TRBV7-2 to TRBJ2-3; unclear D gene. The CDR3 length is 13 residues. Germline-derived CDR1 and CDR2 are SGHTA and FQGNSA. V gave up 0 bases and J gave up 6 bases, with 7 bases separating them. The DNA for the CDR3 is TGTGCCAGCAGCTTAGCGAAAGGGGATACGCAGTATTTT. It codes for CASSLAKGDTQYF.

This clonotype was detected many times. For the CDR3, the DNA is TGTGCCAGCTCAACCGTAGAGACCCAGTACTTC. This sequence encodes CASSTVETQYF. The chain recombines TRBV18 with TRBJ2-5; D unclear. V was shortened by 5 bases and J by 4 bases, with 5 bases between the two germline ends. The CDR3 consists of 11 residues. Germline values: CDR1 KGHSH, CDR2 LQKENI.

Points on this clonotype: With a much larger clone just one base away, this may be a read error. This CDR3 is CASSLKGCGLAEYQETQYF. The CDR3 nucleotides are TGTGCCAGCAGCTTAAAGGGGTGTGGACTAGCGGAATACCAAGAGACCCAGTACTTC. The chain uses TRBV7-3 and TRBJ2-5, with 10 nucleotides matching TRBD2. V trimming: 1 base; J trimming: 0 bases; junction bases outside the gene matches: 11. CDR1 is SGHTA and CDR2 is FQGTGA in the germline V gene. This CDR3 has 19 residues.

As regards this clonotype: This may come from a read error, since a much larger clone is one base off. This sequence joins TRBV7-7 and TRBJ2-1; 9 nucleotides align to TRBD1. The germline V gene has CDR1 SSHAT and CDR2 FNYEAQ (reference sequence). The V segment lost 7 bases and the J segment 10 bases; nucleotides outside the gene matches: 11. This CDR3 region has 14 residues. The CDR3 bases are TGTGCCAGCAATCAACAGGGGGCGTCCTACGAGCAGTTCTTC. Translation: CASNQQGASYEQFF.

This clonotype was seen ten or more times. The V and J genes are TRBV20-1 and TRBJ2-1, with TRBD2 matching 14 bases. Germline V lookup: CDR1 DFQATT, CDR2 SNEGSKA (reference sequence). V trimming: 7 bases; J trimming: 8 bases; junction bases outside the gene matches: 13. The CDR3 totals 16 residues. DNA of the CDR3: TGCAGTGTACCGGGACAGCGACTAGCGGGAGGGGATGAGCAGTTCTTC. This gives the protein CSVPGQRLAGGDEQFF.

CDR3 amino acids: CASSLGSETQYF. DNA of the CDR3: TGTGCCAGCAGCTTAGGTAGTGAGACCCAGTACTTC. The genes are TRBV11-2 and TRBJ2-5; D remains ambiguous. Looked up from germline, CDR1 is SGHAT and CDR2 is FQNNGV. V dropped 1 base and J dropped 5 bases, with 5 bases sitting between them. This CDR3 comprises 12 residues.

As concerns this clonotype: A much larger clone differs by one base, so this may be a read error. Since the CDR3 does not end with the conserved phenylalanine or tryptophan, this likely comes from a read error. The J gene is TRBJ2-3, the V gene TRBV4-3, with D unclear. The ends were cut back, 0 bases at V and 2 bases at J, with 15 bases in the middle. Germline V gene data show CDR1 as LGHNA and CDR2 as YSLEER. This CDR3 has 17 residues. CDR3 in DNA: TGCGCCAGCAGCCAAGAGAGTAGCAGAACTTACACAGATACGCAGTATCTT. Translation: CASSQESSRTYTDTQYL.

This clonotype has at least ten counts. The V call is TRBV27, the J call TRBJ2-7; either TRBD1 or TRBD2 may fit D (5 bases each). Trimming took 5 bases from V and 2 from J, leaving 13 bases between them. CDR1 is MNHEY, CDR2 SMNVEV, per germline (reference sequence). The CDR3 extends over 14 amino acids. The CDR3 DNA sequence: TGTGCCAGCAGTAGGGGACGGAAAACCTACGAGCAGTACTTC. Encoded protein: CASSRGRKTYEQYF.